A selection of T cell receptor beta chains follows, all from one sample in a study of Graves' ophthalmopathy and Graves' hyperthyroidism. TCRdb re-called the multiplex PCR reads with MiXCR, one entry per CDR3 protein. The table has 740,000 or so distinct CDR3 sequences, around 40% seen once. Material: peripheral blood. These receptors came from an adult man with Graves' ophthalmopathy. Both conserved end residues are part of each CDR3. D genes are given only for firm matches. Clone size is given for some rows only: seen once, a few or many times, or a class if the clone is expanded.

CDR3 length: 13; D gene: TRBD2; clone size: -; V gene: TRBV7-9; J gene: TRBJ2-3; CDR3 DNA: TGTGCCAGCAGCTGGGAGGGAGCAGATACGCAGTATTTT; CDR3 protein: CASSWEGADTQYF
CDR3 length: 15; D gene: -; clone size: many; V gene: TRBV24-1; J gene: TRBJ2-5; CDR3 DNA: TGTGCCACCAGTGGGGGGGGCAGGGGGCGAGAGACCCAGTACTTC; CDR3 protein: CATSGGGRGRETQYF
CDR3 length: 13; D gene: -; clone size: many; V gene: TRBV20-1; J gene: TRBJ1-2; CDR3 DNA: TGCAGTGCTAGTAGGTCAGCTAACTATGGCTACACCTTC; CDR3 protein: CSASRSANYGYTF
CDR3 length: 14; D gene: -; clone size: many; V gene: TRBV25-1; J gene: TRBJ1-2; CDR3 DNA: TGTGCCAGCAGCGACCCGGGACGGAACTATGGCTACACCTTC; CDR3 protein: CASSDPGRNYGYTF
CDR3 length: 16; D gene: TRBD1; clone size: many; V gene: TRBV7-8; J gene: TRBJ1-2; CDR3 DNA: TGTGCCAGCAGCCCCGCCCGGACAGGGGACGACTATGGCTACACCTTC; CDR3 protein: CASSPARTGDDYGYTF
CDR3 length: 15; D gene: TRBD1; clone size: -; V gene: TRBV24-1; J gene: TRBJ1-3; CDR3 DNA: TGTGCCAGCAGCAAGGACAGGGGGTCTGGAAACACCATATATTTT; CDR3 protein: CASSKDRGSGNTIYF
CDR3 length: 12; D gene: -; clone size: -; V gene: TRBV15; J gene: TRBJ1-3; CDR3 DNA: TGTGCCACCAGCATTTCTGGAAACACCATATATTTT; CDR3 protein: CATSISGNTIYF
CDR3 length: 14; D gene: -; clone size: -; V gene: TRBV2; J gene: TRBJ2-3; CDR3 DNA: TGTGCCAGCAGTTTAGCTATAGAAGTAGATACGCAGTATTTT; CDR3 protein: CASSLAIEVDTQYF
CDR3 length: 11; D gene: -; clone size: -; V gene: TRBV7-9; J gene: TRBJ2-2; CDR3 DNA: TGTGCCAGCAGCTTGACCCGGGAGCTGTTTTTT; CDR3 protein: CASSLTRELFF
CDR3 length: 16; D gene: -; clone size: -; V gene: TRBV5-6; J gene: TRBJ1-5; CDR3 DNA: TGTGCCAGCAGCTTAGATGGAGGGGGTAGCAATCAGCCCCAGCATTTT; CDR3 protein: CASSLDGGGSNQPQHF
CDR3 length: 14; D gene: -; clone size: few; V gene: TRBV7-2; J gene: TRBJ2-7; CDR3 DNA: TGTGCCAGCGGTCCATTACAGGGTCCCTACGAGCAGTACTTC; CDR3 protein: CASGPLQGPYEQYF
CDR3 length: 14; D gene: -; clone size: many; V gene: TRBV7-9; J gene: TRBJ1-1; CDR3 DNA: TGTGCCAGCAGCCCAGAATCTGGAAACACTGAAGCTTTCTTT; CDR3 protein: CASSPESGNTEAFF
CDR3 length: 14; D gene: -; clone size: -; V gene: TRBV20-1; J gene: TRBJ1-4; CDR3 DNA: TGCAGTGCTAGAGTGGGGATGGGGTATGAAAAACTGTTTTTT; CDR3 protein: CSARVGMGYEKLFF
CDR3 length: 13; D gene: -; clone size: many; V gene: TRBV7-2; J gene: TRBJ1-1; CDR3 DNA: TGTGCCAGCAGCTCCAGGGGCAACACTGAAGCTTTCTTT; CDR3 protein: CASSSRGNTEAFF
CDR3 length: 15; D gene: TRBD1; clone size: few; V gene: TRBV19; J gene: TRBJ2-5; CDR3 DNA: TGTGCCAGTAGTATCCGGGACAGTCCTGGGGAGACCCAGTACTTC; CDR3 protein: CASSIRDSPGETQYF
CDR3 length: 12; D gene: -; clone size: -; V gene: TRBV29-1; J gene: TRBJ1-2; CDR3 DNA: TGCAGCCAAGGAGTGGCAGCCTATGGCTACACCTTC; CDR3 protein: CSQGVAAYGYTF
CDR3 length: 14; D gene: -; clone size: many; V gene: TRBV6-1; J gene: TRBJ2-6; CDR3 DNA: TGTGCCAGCAGTGAAGCGGGGGGGGCCAACGTCCTGACTTTC; CDR3 protein: CASSEAGGANVLTF
CDR3 length: 15; D gene: -; clone size: few; V gene: TRBV20-1; J gene: TRBJ2-5; CDR3 DNA: TGCAGTGCTCCCTGGGCTAGCGTAAGACAAGAGACCCAGTACTTC; CDR3 protein: CSAPWASVRQETQYF
CDR3 length: 13; D gene: -; clone size: -; V gene: TRBV7-9; J gene: TRBJ1-3; CDR3 DNA: TGTGCCAGCAGCGTAAACCCTGGAAACCCCATATATTTT; CDR3 protein: CASSVNPGNPIYF
CDR3 length: 13; D gene: -; clone size: few; V gene: TRBV5-8; J gene: TRBJ1-4; CDR3 DNA: TGTGCCAGCAGGAAGGATGTTAATGAAAAACTGTTTTTT; CDR3 protein: CASRKDVNEKLFF
CDR3 length: 14; D gene: -; clone size: -; V gene: TRBV7-2; J gene: TRBJ2-7; CDR3 DNA: TGTGCCAGCAGACCGGGACCGAGGTACTACGAGCAGTACTTC; CDR3 protein: CASRPGPRYYEQYF
CDR3 length: 15; D gene: TRBD1; clone size: few; V gene: TRBV15; J gene: TRBJ2-3; CDR3 DNA: TGTGCCACCAGCATCGACAGGGGGCTTGAAGATACGCAGTATTTT; CDR3 protein: CATSIDRGLEDTQYF
CDR3 length: 15; D gene: -; clone size: -; V gene: TRBV2; J gene: TRBJ1-2; CDR3 DNA: TGTGCCAGCAGTGAATGGGATTACGAGCAGTATGGCTACACCTTC; CDR3 protein: CASSEWDYEQYGYTF
CDR3 length: 14; D gene: -; clone size: many; V gene: TRBV7-2; J gene: TRBJ1-4; CDR3 DNA: TGTGCCAGCAGCCCCTCGGGCAGTTGGGAAAAACTGTTTTTT; CDR3 protein: CASSPSGSWEKLFF
CDR3 length: 15; D gene: TRBD1; clone size: many; V gene: TRBV7-2; J gene: TRBJ1-5; CDR3 DNA: TGTGCCAGCAGCCAACTCGACAGGGGCAATCAGCCCCAGCATTTT; CDR3 protein: CASSQLDRGNQPQHF
CDR3 length: 18; D gene: TRBD2; clone size: -; V gene: TRBV5-4; J gene: TRBJ2-6; CDR3 DNA: TGTGCCAGCAGCTTGTCTGCGGGGGGGCCTTCTGGGGCCAACGTCCTGACTTTC; CDR3 protein: CASSLSAGGPSGANVLTF
CDR3 length: 13; D gene: TRBD1; clone size: few; V gene: TRBV2; J gene: TRBJ2-7; CDR3 DNA: TGTGCCAGCAGCCAAAAGACAGGGTTCGAGCAGTACTTC; CDR3 protein: CASSQKTGFEQYF
CDR3 length: 16; D gene: -; clone size: -; V gene: TRBV25-1; J gene: TRBJ1-3; CDR3 DNA: TGTGCCAGCAGTGGATTCTCCAGGGGCGGCGGCTACACCATATATTTT; CDR3 protein: CASSGFSRGGGYTIYF
CDR3 length: 18; D gene: -; clone size: -; V gene: TRBV6-2/TRBV6-3; J gene: TRBJ1-1; CDR3 DNA: TGTGCCAGCAGTTACTTTATCCGGCAGGGAAGTCGGAACACTGAAGCTTTCTTT; CDR3 protein: CASSYFIRQGSRNTEAFF
CDR3 length: 14; D gene: -; clone size: many; V gene: TRBV7-9; J gene: TRBJ2-7; CDR3 DNA: TGTGCCAGCAGCTTAACAAAGGGGAACTACGAGCAGTACTTC; CDR3 protein: CASSLTKGNYEQYF
CDR3 length: 14; D gene: -; clone size: many; V gene: TRBV29-1; J gene: TRBJ1-6; CDR3 DNA: TGCAGCGTACGGGCCTCATTCGCGGATTCACCCCTCCACTTT; CDR3 protein: CSVRASFADSPLHF
CDR3 length: 14; D gene: -; clone size: -; V gene: TRBV20-1; J gene: TRBJ1-2; CDR3 DNA: TGCAGTGCTAGCAAGTTGTCAGGGGAGCACGGCTACACCTTC; CDR3 protein: CSASKLSGEHGYTF
CDR3 length: 13; D gene: -; clone size: -; V gene: TRBV9; J gene: TRBJ1-1; CDR3 DNA: TGTGCCAGCAGCGTAGTCGAGGGGTCTGAAGCTTTCTTT; CDR3 protein: CASSVVEGSEAFF
CDR3 length: 15; D gene: -; clone size: few; V gene: TRBV7-9; J gene: TRBJ2-5; CDR3 DNA: TGTGCCAGCAGCTTAGTGGGGGCCATGCAAGAGACCCAGTACTTC; CDR3 protein: CASSLVGAMQETQYF
CDR3 length: 13; D gene: -; clone size: -; V gene: TRBV6-1; J gene: TRBJ1-5; CDR3 DNA: TGTGCCGCCAGCCTCTACGGAAATCAGCCCCAGCATTTT; CDR3 protein: CAASLYGNQPQHF
CDR3 length: 15; D gene: -; clone size: -; V gene: TRBV11-2; J gene: TRBJ2-7; CDR3 DNA: TGTGCCAGCAGCGAAGGGACCGCACCTCCCTACGAGCAGTACTTC; CDR3 protein: CASSEGTAPPYEQYF